The 20 T cell receptor beta chains presented below share a single source sample, sequenced in a study of Graves' ophthalmopathy and Graves' hyperthyroidism. RNA transcripts served as template for amplifying TCR beta CDR3 sequences. HTBI primers primed a first-round RT-PCR, and a second-round multiplex PCR followed. TCRdb reprocessed the multiplex PCR reads with MiXCR, giving one entry per CDR3 protein. The profile shows just over 600,000 distinct CDR3 sequences, roughly 20% of them singletons. The sample taken for sequencing was peripheral blood. These receptors all come from a woman in her late teens or twenties with stable Graves' hyperthyroidism. Some clones in this sample may be carry-over from other donors' samples.

This clonotype was counted many times. As DNA, the CDR3 is TGTGCCAGTAGTATAGAAAGGAGGGGGAACACTGAAGCTTTCTTT. This sequence encodes CASSIERRGNTEAFF. V is TRBV19 and J is TRBJ1-1; a weak D match, TRBD1 (5 bases). This CDR3 is 15 amino acids long. V was cut by 0 bases and J by 1 base, with 9 bases left in between. In germline, CDR1 is LNHDA, CDR2 SQIVND (reference sequence).

The chain uses TRBV6-1 and TRBJ2-5, with unresolved D. Deletions cut 6 bases from V and 1 base from J, with 21 bases between. Germline V gene data show CDR1 as MNHNS and CDR2 as SASEGT. The CDR3 sequence is 17 residues long. The CDR3 nucleotides are TGTGCCAGCAGACATACCACGAGCAGACGGTTCCAAGAGACCCAGTACTTC. Translation: CASRHTTSRRFQETQYF.

This clonotype has a count of ten or more. The chain recombines TRBV2 with TRBJ1-2, with a possible D match to TRBD1 (5 bases). Germline CDR1 is SNHLY and CDR2 is FYNNEI. The CDR3 loop spans 14 amino acids. Trimming removed 1 base at V and 2 bases at J, with 8 bases between. The CDR3 reads CASSEGYRNYGYTF. Written as DNA, the CDR3 is TGTGCCAGCAGTGAAGGATACAGGAACTATGGCTACACCTTC.

This clonotype was recorded at least ten times. J is TRBJ2-7 and V is TRBV6-1; 11 nucleotides agree with TRBD1. The CDR3 sequence is 15 residues long. The V and J ends lost 5 bases and 2 bases, in that order; junction bases with no gene match: 5. The germline V gene has CDR1 MNHNS and CDR2 SASEGT. The CDR3 DNA reads as TGTGCCAGCAGTCCGGACAGGGGGCTTGCCTACGAGCAGTACTTC. Residues: CASSPDRGLAYEQYF.

This chain connects TRBV7-9 to TRBJ1-2; TRBD1 is a possible D gene (5 bases). The CDR3 is 14 amino acids. Germline CDR1 SEHNR, CDR2 FQNEAQ (reference sequence). Trimming shortened V by 5 bases and J by 8 bases, and 18 bases separated the two germline ends. CDR3: CASSVAGTVLGYTF. CDR3 DNA sequence: TGTGCCAGCAGCGTTGCCGGGACCGTGTTAGGCTACACCTTC.

This clonotype was observed once. The chain employs TRBV24-1 and TRBJ2-5, with TRBD1 matching 7 bases. The CDR3 has 14 residues. CDR1 and CDR2 (germline): KGHDR, SFDVKD. V lost 4 bases to trimming and J lost 6 bases; unmatched junction nucleotides: 7. Here the CDR3 DNA reads TGTGCCACCAGTGAACCAGACAGGGACAAGACCCAGTACTTC. Translated: CATSEPDRDKTQYF.

This clonotype appeared many times. The gene calls are TRBV6-1 and TRBJ1-5; unclear D gene. V lost 7 bases and J 6 bases, leaving 10 bases between the germline ends. Germline V gene lookup returns CDR1 MNHNS and CDR2 SASEGT. CDR3 length equals 12 residues. The CDR3 here is CASTSFGQPQHF. CDR3 sequence (DNA): TGTGCCAGCACCTCCTTTGGTCAGCCCCAGCATTTT.

In the case of this clonotype: A clone one base away is much larger, so this may be a read error. The chain employs TRBV15 and TRBJ2-2; D is possibly TRBD1 (7 bases). CDR1 is LNHNV, CDR2 YYDKDF, per germline (reference sequence). The CDR3 runs to 15 residues. The CDR3 DNA is TGTGCCACCAGTTTAGGGGGCCCCCTCGGCGGGGAGCTGTGTTTT. It yields the protein CATSLGGPLGGELCF.

Only a few counts were recorded for this clonotype. The V gene is TRBV6-2 or TRBV6-3, the J gene TRBJ1-5; D uncertain. Germline CDR1 MNHEY, CDR2 SVGEGT. The CDR3 covers 15 residues. Trimming cost V 2 bases and J 4 bases, with 12 bases left between them. The CDR3 region has the DNA TGTGCCAGCAGTTACCGGAATGTAGGGAATCAGCCCCAGCATTTT. Encoded protein: CASSYRNVGNQPQHF.

This clonotype was observed many times. One junction end does not reproduce the germline sequence, and a read error may be involved. The CDR3 region is CASSADSYGYTF. CDR3 DNA: TGCGCCAGCAGTGCGGACAGCTATGGCTACACCTTC. The chain joins TRBV6-1 to TRBJ1-2; weak D call: TRBD1 (6 bases). Germline CDR1 is MNHNS and CDR2 is SASEGT. The CDR3 sequence is 12 residues long.

This clonotype was found many times. The chain carries TRBV15 and TRBJ1-2; the match to TRBD1 covers 7 bases. The CDR3 extends over 15 amino acids. CDR1 LNHNV and CDR2 YYDKDF come from the germline V gene (reference sequence). V shed 0 bases and J 4 bases; nucleotides not matched to a gene: 5. CDR3 bases: TGTGCCACCAGCAGAGACAGGGGGACTAGCTATGGCTACACCTTC. Its translation is CATSRDRGTSYGYTF.

The table lists this clonotype with many counts. The J gene is TRBJ1-1, the V gene TRBV5-1, with D possibly TRBD1 on 6 matching bases. Germline V CDR1 and CDR2: SGHRS, YFSETQ. Trimming took 4 bases from V and 4 from J, leaving 11 bases between them. This CDR3 is 13 amino acids long. The CDR3 sequence: CASSEGHGTEAFF. DNA of the CDR3: TGCGCCAGCAGCGAGGGACACGGCACTGAAGCTTTCTTT.

This clonotype was counted a few times. A read error may explain this, as a much larger clone is one base away. The V and J genes are TRBV6-5 and TRBJ1-1, with no clear D. The V gene's germline CDR1 is MNHEY and CDR2 SVGAGI. This CDR3 region has 11 residues. V lost 3 bases and J lost 9, with 8 bases in between. Here the CDR3 DNA reads TGTGCCAGCAGTTATGGCCAGCAAGCTTTCTTT. Protein product: CASSYGQQAFF.

This clonotype was seen a few times. The gene calls are TRBV12-3 or TRBV12-4 and TRBJ1-2; no reliable D call. V dropped 6 bases and J dropped 5 bases, with 13 bases sitting between them. CDR3 size: 13 residues. Here the CDR3 DNA reads TGTGCCAGCAGCGCCAGACGGCTGTATGGCTACACCTTC. Protein product: CASSARRLYGYTF.

This clonotype was seen repeatedly, ten times or more. This chain links TRBV7-9 with TRBJ1-1; no clear D gene. Germline V CDR1 and CDR2: SEHNR, FQNEAQ (reference sequence). V lost 0 bases and J 11 bases, leaving 10 bases between the germline ends. The CDR3 is 12 residues long. In nucleotides, the CDR3 is TGTGCCAGCAGCTTAGCCGGCAATGGGGCTTTCTTT. This encodes CASSLAGNGAFF.

This clonotype was detected only once. The rearrangement uses TRBV30 and TRBJ1-6; 8 positions agree with TRBD1. CDR3 length equals 15 residues. V shed 1 base and J 8 bases; nucleotides not matched to a gene: 7. From germline, CDR1 is GTSNPN and CDR2 SVGIG (reference sequence). In DNA, the CDR3 is TGTGCCTGGAGTGATACCGGGACAGGCGATTCACCCCTCCACTTT. Its translation is CAWSDTGTGDSPLHF. Looking up the rest from reference TRBV30 and TRBJ1-6 gives the full variable domain: SQTIHQWPATLVQPVGSPLSLECTVEGTSNPNLYWYRQAAGRGLQLLFYSVGIGQISSEVPQNLSASRPQDRQFILSSKKLLLSDSGFYLCAWSDTGTGDSPLHFGNGTRLTVT.

This clonotype was observed many times. The genes are TRBV7-2 and TRBJ2-7; 8 nucleotides match TRBD1. V shed 5 bases and J 1 base; nucleotides not matched to a gene: 4. The CDR3 contains 14 residues. Germline assignment: CDR1 SGHTA and CDR2 FQGNSA. The CDR3 loop reads CASSQQGDSYEQYF. Written as DNA, the CDR3 is TGTGCCAGCAGCCAACAGGGGGATTCCTACGAGCAGTACTTC.

The chain links TRBV5-1 to TRBJ2-7, with TRBD2 matching 15 bases. CDR3 size: 14 residues. With V trimmed by 3 bases and J by 11 bases, 6 bases remained unmatched. The V gene's germline CDR1 is SGHRS and CDR2 YFSETQ. This chain's CDR3 is CASSSGLAGGPEYF. The CDR3 coding sequence is TGCGCCAGCAGCTCCGGACTAGCGGGGGGGCCCGAGTACTTC.

This clonotype was seen more than once but under ten times. The chain is built from TRBV18 and TRBJ2-3; D gene unclear. The CDR3 is made up of 13 amino acids. The germline V gene has CDR1 KGHSH and CDR2 LQKENI. Trimming shortened V by 2 bases and J by 6 bases, and 9 bases separated the two germline ends. The DNA for the CDR3 is TGTGCCAGCTCACCATCGCGGCAGGATACGCAGTATTTT. This sequence encodes CASSPSRQDTQYF.

This clonotype was picked up many times. This chain links TRBV28 with TRBJ1-2; TRBD1 matches at 10 bases. Germline CDR1 is MDHEN and CDR2 is SYDVKM. The ends lost 7 bases at V and 4 bases at J; junction bases unmatched: 6. The CDR3 length is 14 residues. The CDR3 coding sequence is TGTGCCAGCATTACGACAGGGGGCCTCTATGGCTACACCTTC. Amino acid sequence: CASITTGGLYGYTF.